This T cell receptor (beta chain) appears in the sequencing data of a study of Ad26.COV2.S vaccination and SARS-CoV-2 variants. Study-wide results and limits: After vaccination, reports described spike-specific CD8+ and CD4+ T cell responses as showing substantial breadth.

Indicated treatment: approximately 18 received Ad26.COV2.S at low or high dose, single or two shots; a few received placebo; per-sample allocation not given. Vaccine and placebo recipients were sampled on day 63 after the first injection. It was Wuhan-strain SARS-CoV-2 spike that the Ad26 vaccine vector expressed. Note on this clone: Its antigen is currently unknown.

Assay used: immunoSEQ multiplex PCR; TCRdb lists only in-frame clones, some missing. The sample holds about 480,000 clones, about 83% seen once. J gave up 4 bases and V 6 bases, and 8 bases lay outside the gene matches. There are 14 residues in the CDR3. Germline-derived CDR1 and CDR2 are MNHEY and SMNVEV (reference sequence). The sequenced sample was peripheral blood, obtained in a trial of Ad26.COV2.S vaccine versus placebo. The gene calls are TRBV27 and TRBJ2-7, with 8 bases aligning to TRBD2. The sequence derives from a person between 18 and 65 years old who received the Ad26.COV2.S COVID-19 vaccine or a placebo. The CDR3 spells CASRNSGSRYEQYF. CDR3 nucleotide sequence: TGTGCCAGCAGGAACAGCGGGAGCAGGTACGAGCAGTACTTC.